The sequence of this TCR beta chain was determined in a study of control samples from healthy donors and cancer patients. The germline CDR1 and CDR2 sequences are MDHEN and SYDVKM. CDR3 length: 14 residues. Trimming left V 2 bases short and J 1 base short, with 8 bases between. Clones were sequenced by immunoSEQ multiplex PCR, and TCRdb holds only the in-frame ones, with some missing. The sample contains about 130,000 clones, 75% to 95% of which appear only once. This chain uses TRBV28 with TRBJ1-1; D not resolved. The sequence came from a man younger than 35 in good health. Material for sequencing was blood. CDR3 bases: TGTGCCAGCAGTTTACTGTCGGGGAACACTGAAGCTTTCTTT. Its translation is CASSLLSGNTEAFF.